This TCR beta chain was captured in a study of T cells in Graves' hyperthyroidism and ophthalmopathy. Researchers amplified the TCR beta CDR3 regions from RNA transcripts. HTBI primers drove first-round RT-PCR of the TCR CDR3. TCRdb re-called the multiplex PCR reads with MiXCR, one entry per CDR3 protein. Of 600,000 to 650,000 distinct CDR3 sequences in the sample, roughly 16% were seen once. V was clipped by 3 bases and J by 3 bases; unmatched bases: 4. This CDR3 contains 15 residues. Germline V gene data show CDR1 as SGHTA and CDR2 as FQGNSA. This clonotype was obtained from a woman aged 25 to 45 with Graves' hyperthyroidism. What was sequenced was blood. This sequence joins TRBV7-2 and TRBJ2-7, with 11 bases identical to TRBD1. In nucleotides, the CDR3 is TGTGCCAGCAGCTTCGGGACAGGGGGTTTCTACGAGCAGTACTTC. Protein sequence: CASSFGTGGFYEQYF.